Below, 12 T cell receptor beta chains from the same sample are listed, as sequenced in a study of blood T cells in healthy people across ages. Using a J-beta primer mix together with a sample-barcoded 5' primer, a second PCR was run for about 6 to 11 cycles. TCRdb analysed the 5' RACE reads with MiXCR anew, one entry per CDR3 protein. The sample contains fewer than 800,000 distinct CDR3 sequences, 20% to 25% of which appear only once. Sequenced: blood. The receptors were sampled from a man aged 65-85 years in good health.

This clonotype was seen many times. The CDR3 DNA sequence: TGCAGCGACTACAGCTACAATGAGCAGTTCTTC. Protein product: CSDYSYNEQFF. The rearrangement uses TRBV29-1 and TRBJ2-1; D unresolved. The length of the CDR3 is 11 residues. Trimming stripped 7 bases from V and 3 bases from J, with 7 bases between. CDR1 and CDR2 from the germline V gene are SQVTM and ANQGSEA.

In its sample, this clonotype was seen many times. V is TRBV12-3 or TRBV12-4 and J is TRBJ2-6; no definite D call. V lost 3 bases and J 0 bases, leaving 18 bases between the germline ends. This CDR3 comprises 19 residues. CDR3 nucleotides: TGTGCCAGCAGTTTCGGGTTAGGCTACGGAAGCTCTGGGGCCAACGTCCTGACTTTC. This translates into CASSFGLGYGSSGANVLTF.

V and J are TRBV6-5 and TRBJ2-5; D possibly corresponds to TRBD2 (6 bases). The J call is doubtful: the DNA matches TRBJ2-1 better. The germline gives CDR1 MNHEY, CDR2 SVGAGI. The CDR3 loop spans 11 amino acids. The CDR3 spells CASSNGLEQFF. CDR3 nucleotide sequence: TGTGCCAGCAGCAATGGACTAGAGCAGTTCTTC.

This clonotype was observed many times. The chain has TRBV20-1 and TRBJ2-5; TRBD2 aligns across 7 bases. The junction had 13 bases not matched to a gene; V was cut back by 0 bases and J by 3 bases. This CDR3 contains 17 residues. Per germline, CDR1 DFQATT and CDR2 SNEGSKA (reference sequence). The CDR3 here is CSARDQLATRGKETQYF. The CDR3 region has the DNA TGCAGTGCTAGAGATCAACTAGCGACCCGAGGCAAAGAGACCCAGTACTTC.

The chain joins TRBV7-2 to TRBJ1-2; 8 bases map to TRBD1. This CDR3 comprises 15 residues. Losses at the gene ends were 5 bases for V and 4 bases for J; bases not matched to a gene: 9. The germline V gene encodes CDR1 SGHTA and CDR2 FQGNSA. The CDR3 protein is CASSLTRTGLYGYTF. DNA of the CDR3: TGTGCCAGCAGCCTTACGAGGACAGGGCTCTATGGCTACACCTTC.

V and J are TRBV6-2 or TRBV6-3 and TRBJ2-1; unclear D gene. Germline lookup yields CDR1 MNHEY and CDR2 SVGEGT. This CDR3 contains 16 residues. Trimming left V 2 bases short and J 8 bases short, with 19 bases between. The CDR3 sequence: CASSYVQDPRQYEQFF. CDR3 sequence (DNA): TGTGCCAGCAGTTACGTCCAGGACCCAAGACAATATGAGCAGTTCTTC.

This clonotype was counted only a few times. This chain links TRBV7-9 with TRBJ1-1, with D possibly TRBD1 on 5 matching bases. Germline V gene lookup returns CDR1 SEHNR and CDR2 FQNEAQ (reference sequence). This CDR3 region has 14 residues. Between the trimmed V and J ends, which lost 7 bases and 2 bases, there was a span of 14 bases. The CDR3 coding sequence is TGTGCCAGCACGGAGACAGCTACCAACACTGAAGCTTTCTTT. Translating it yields CASTETATNTEAFF.

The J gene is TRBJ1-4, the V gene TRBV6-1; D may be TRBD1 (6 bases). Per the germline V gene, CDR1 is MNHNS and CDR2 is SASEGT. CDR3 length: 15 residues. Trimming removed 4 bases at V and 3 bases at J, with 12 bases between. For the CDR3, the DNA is TGTGCCAGCAGTGGACAGGCTACATCTAATGAAAAACTGTTTTTT. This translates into CASSGQATSNEKLFF.

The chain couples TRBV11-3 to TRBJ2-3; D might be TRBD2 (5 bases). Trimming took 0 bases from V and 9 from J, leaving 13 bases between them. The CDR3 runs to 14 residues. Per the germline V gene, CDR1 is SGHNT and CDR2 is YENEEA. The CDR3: CASSLDTGYETQYF. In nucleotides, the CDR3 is TGTGCCAGCAGCTTAGATACGGGGTATGAGACGCAGTATTTT.

Here the CDR3 DNA reads TGCGCCAGCAGCCAAGGCGTGTCGGGAGCTTTCTTT. Its translation: CASSQGVSGAFF. The V gene is TRBV4-1, the J gene TRBJ1-1; no firm D call. This CDR3 region has 12 residues. Germline lookup yields CDR1 MGHRA and CDR2 YSYEKL. V lost 1 base and J 10 bases, leaving 10 bases between the germline ends.

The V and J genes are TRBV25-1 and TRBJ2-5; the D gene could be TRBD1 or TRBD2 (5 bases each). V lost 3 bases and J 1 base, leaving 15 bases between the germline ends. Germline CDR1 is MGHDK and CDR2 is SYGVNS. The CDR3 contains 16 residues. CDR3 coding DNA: TGTGCCAGCAGTGATCGAAACCGGGGCCTCCAAGAGACCCAGTACTTC. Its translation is CASSDRNRGLQETQYF.

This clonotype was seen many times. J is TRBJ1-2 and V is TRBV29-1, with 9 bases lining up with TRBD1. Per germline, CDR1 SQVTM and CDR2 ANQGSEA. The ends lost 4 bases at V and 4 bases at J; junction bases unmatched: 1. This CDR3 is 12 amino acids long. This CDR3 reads CSVGGQGYGYTF. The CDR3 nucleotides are TGCAGCGTTGGGGGACAGGGCTATGGCTACACCTTC. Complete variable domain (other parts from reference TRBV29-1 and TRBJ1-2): SAVISQKPSRDICQRGTSLTIQCQVDSQVTMMFWYRQQPGQSLTLIATANQGSEATYESGFVIDKFPISRPNLTFSTLTVSNMSPEDSSIYLCSVGGQGYGYTFGSGTRLTVV.